This entry lists 27 T cell receptor beta chains sequenced from one sample in a study of graft-versus-host responses after intestinal transplantation. Sequencing used immunoSEQ multiplex PCR; TCRdb keeps in-frame clones, though not all of them. The sample records approximately 24,000 clones, more than 80% being singletons. This material consisted of PBMCs, taken 18 days after transplant. The receptors derive from a human patient who received an intestinal transplant, so some T cells may come from the graft donor.

This clone has a single count. This chain links TRBV5-1 with TRBJ2-5; 11 bases map to TRBD1. V shed 3 bases, J shed 5 bases, and the junction held 12 bases outside the gene matches. This CDR3 spans 17 amino acids. From germline, CDR1 is SGHRS and CDR2 YFSETQ. This CDR3 reads CASSWTGGARGQETQYF. DNA of the CDR3: TGCGCCAGCAGCTGGACAGGGGGCGCGAGGGGGCAGGAGACCCAGTACTTC.

This clone was picked up one time. The chain is built from TRBV5-1 and TRBJ1-5; D unclear. The CDR3 is 15 amino acids. Trimming removed 0 bases at V and 0 bases at J, with 7 bases between. CDR1 and CDR2 from the germline V gene are SGHRS and YFSETQ. CDR3 DNA sequence: TGCGCCAGCAGCTTGGAGGGATATAGCAATCAGCCCCAGCATTTT. It specifies CASSLEGYSNQPQHF. The full variable domain, rest sourced from reference TRBV5-1 and TRBJ1-5, is KAGVTQTPRYLIKTRGQQVTLSCSPISGHRSVSWYQQTPGQGLQFLFEYFSETQRNKGNFPGRFSGRQFSNSRSEMNVSTLELGDSALYLCASSLEGYSNQPQHFGDGTRLSIL.

The rearrangement uses TRBV27 and TRBJ2-2; D is possibly TRBD2 (5 bases). The V gene's germline CDR1 is MNHEY and CDR2 SMNVEV (reference sequence). This CDR3 has 15 residues. V was clipped by 4 bases and J by 5 bases, with 14 bases between them. The CDR3 DNA sequence: TGTGCCAGCAGTTCTGGCCTCCCGGGGACCGGGGAGCTGTTTTTT. Its protein product is CASSSGLPGTGELFF.

The gene calls are TRBV18 and TRBJ2-5; TRBD1 aligns across 7 bases. The CDR3 extends over 13 amino acids. Trimming took 2 bases from V and 3 from J; bases not matched to a gene: 0. The germline CDR1 and CDR2 sequences are KGHSH and LQKENI. CDR3 sequence (DNA): TGTGCCAGCTCACCAGGGACAGAAGAGACCCAGTACTTC. Protein: CASSPGTEETQYF.

This chain joins TRBV7-9 and TRBJ2-5; no firm D call. CDR3 length: 13 amino acids. Germline assignment: CDR1 SEHNR and CDR2 FQNEAQ (reference sequence). Trimming cost V 5 bases and J 3 bases, with 10 bases left between them. The CDR3 sequence: CASSPDAEETQYF. The CDR3 DNA sequence: TGTGCCAGCAGCCCAGACGCAGAAGAGACCCAGTACTTC.

The V and J genes are TRBV27 and TRBJ1-5; maybe TRBD1 (5 bases). The CDR3 length is 17 residues. V lost 5 bases and J 2 bases, leaving 19 bases between the germline ends. Germline assignment: CDR1 MNHEY and CDR2 SMNVEV (reference sequence). This CDR3 is CASSKWGGQGGNQPQHF. CDR3 in DNA: TGTGCCAGCAGTAAATGGGGCGGGCAGGGTGGCAATCAGCCCCAGCATTTT.

This clone was found once. This chain links TRBV14 with TRBJ2-7; 10 positions agree with TRBD2. V shed 0 bases, J shed 3 bases, and the junction held 2 bases outside the gene matches. This CDR3 has 15 residues. CDR1 and CDR2 from the germline V gene are SGHDN and FVKESK. CDR3 DNA sequence: TGTGCCAGCAGCCAAGAAGCGGGGGGGTTCTACGAGCAGTACTTC. Its protein product is CASSQEAGGFYEQYF.

The V gene is TRBV6-6, the J gene TRBJ2-3; the D gene is possibly TRBD2 (6 bases). CDR1 is MNHNY and CDR2 is SVGAGI in the germline V gene (reference sequence). There are 16 residues in the CDR3. V lost 0 bases and J 6 bases, leaving 16 bases between the germline ends. The CDR3 region has the DNA TGTGCCAGCAGTTACTCGGTGAGGTCGGAGGGGGATACGCAGTATTTT. Translated, it gives CASSYSVRSEGDTQYF.

V and J are TRBV5-6 and TRBJ2-4; 8 bases are shared with TRBD1. The CDR3 spans 14 residues. The trim removed 3 bases at V and 4 bases at J, leaving 3 bases unmatched. Germline lookup yields CDR1 SGHDT and CDR2 YYEEEE. CDR3 region: CASSWTGYKNIQYF. The DNA of the CDR3 is TGTGCCAGCAGCTGGACAGGGTATAAAAACATTCAGTACTTC.

This rearrangement joins TRBV14 to TRBJ2-5; D call uncertain. CDR3 size: 15 residues. Trimming took off 1 base at V and 0 bases at J, with 9 bases between the two ends. The V gene's germline CDR1 is SGHDN and CDR2 FVKESK. The CDR3, as DNA: TGTGCCAGCAGCCAAGTAGACGCCTACCAAGAGACCCAGTACTTC. Encoded protein: CASSQVDAYQETQYF. The full variable domain, completed using reference TRBV14 and TRBJ2-5, is EAGVTQFPSHSVIEKGQTVTLRCDPISGHDNLYWYRRVMGKEIKFLLHFVKESKQDESGMPNNRFLAERTGGTYSTLKVQPAELEDSGVYFCASSQVDAYQETQYFGPGTRLLVL.

CDR3 sequence (DNA): TGTGCCAGCAGTTCACCACGATATAAAGTAAGCTCCTACAATGAGCAGTTCTTC. This translates into CASSSPRYKVSSYNEQFF. The chain employs TRBV27 and TRBJ2-1; D is undetermined. Germline V gene sequence: CDR1 MNHEY, CDR2 SMNVEV (reference sequence). CDR3 length equals 18 residues. V dropped 4 bases and J dropped 0 bases, with 19 bases sitting between them.

The gene calls are TRBV15 and TRBJ1-1; D gene uncertain. Germline CDR1 and CDR2: LNHNV and YYDKDF (reference sequence). Trimming took off 5 bases at V and 1 base at J, with 14 bases between the two ends. CDR3 length: 15 residues. CDR3 in DNA: TGTGCCACCAGCGATGACTTTGAGGGGAACACTGAAGCTTTCTTT. Translation: CATSDDFEGNTEAFF.

V gene TRBV9 combines with J gene TRBJ2-7; D is ambiguous. Germline V gene sequence: CDR1 SGDLS, CDR2 YYNGEE. The CDR3 covers 15 residues. V lost 2 bases to trimming and J lost 0 bases, with 12 bases between them. The CDR3 region has the DNA TGTGCCAGCAGCGTCTCCCTCTACGACTCCTACGAGCAGTACTTC. It codes for CASSVSLYDSYEQYF.

The chain carries TRBV7-6 and TRBJ2-7, with D maybe TRBD1 (5 bases). Trimming removed 5 bases at V and 1 base at J, with 15 bases between. Germline CDR1 and CDR2: SGHVS and FNYEAQ. The CDR3 length is 15 residues. CDR3: CASSEQGRNSYEQYF. Here the CDR3 DNA reads TGTGCCAGCAGCGAGCAGGGTCGTAATTCCTACGAGCAGTACTTC.

The chain links TRBV5-1 to TRBJ2-3; tentatively, D is TRBD1 or TRBD2 (6 bases each). Trimming took 7 bases from V and 6 from J, leaving 18 bases between them. The CDR3 has 14 amino acids. The germline V gene encodes CDR1 SGHRS and CDR2 YFSETQ. CDR3 sequence: CASYWGAGGDTQYF. As DNA, the CDR3 is TGCGCCAGCTATTGGGGGGCAGGAGGTGATACGCAGTATTTT.

This clone was seen only a few times. This chain connects TRBV7-9 to TRBJ2-3; 11 bases agree with TRBD2. CDR1 is SEHNR, CDR2 FQNEAQ, per germline (reference sequence). The CDR3 runs to 16 residues. J gave up 5 bases and V 5 bases, and 9 bases lay outside the gene matches. The CDR3 nucleotides are TGTGCCAGCAGCCCAATAGCGGGGGGGCCAGGAGATACGCAGTATTTT. Protein: CASSPIAGGPGDTQYF. The whole variable domain, filled in from reference TRBV7-9 and TRBJ2-3, reads DTGVSQNPRHKITKRGQNVTFRCDPISEHNRLYWYRQTLGQGPEFLTYFQNEAQLEKSRLLSDRFSAERPKGSFSTLEIQRTEQGDSAMYLCASSPIAGGPGDTQYFGPGTRLTVL.

The rearrangement links TRBV19 to TRBJ2-1, with TRBD2 as a possible D gene (6 bases). V lost 4 bases and J 6 bases, leaving 13 bases between the germline ends. This CDR3 has 14 residues. Germline CDR1 LNHDA, CDR2 SQIVND (reference sequence). CDR3 sequence (DNA): TGTGCCAGTAGTACTCGACTAGTAAGCAATGAGCAGTTCTTC. Its protein product is CASSTRLVSNEQFF.

The chain combines TRBV9 with TRBJ1-1; 8 nucleotides match TRBD1. This CDR3 contains 15 residues. Germline CDR1 is SGDLS and CDR2 is YYNGEE. Trimming removed 3 bases from V and 4 bases from J; junction bases left unmatched: 8. As DNA, the CDR3 is TGTGCCAGCAGCGCCTCAGGGGGCTTAGGCACTGAAGCTTTCTTT. This translates into CASSASGGLGTEAFF.

The chain joins TRBV28 to TRBJ1-2; the match to TRBD1 covers 10 bases. Trimming at V came to 4 bases and at J to 5 bases, leaving 4 bases not matched to a gene. Germline CDR1 reads MDHEN; CDR2 reads SYDVKM. The CDR3 has 14 residues. CDR3 in DNA: TGTGCCAGCAGTTGGGACAGGGGAGGTTATGGCTACACCTTC. This encodes CASSWDRGGYGYTF.

This sequence joins TRBV2 and TRBJ2-2; D assignment may be TRBD1 or TRBD2 (5 bases each). This CDR3 contains 16 residues. Trimming left V 1 base short and J 1 base short, with 10 bases between. The germline gives CDR1 SNHLY, CDR2 FYNNEI. CDR3 in DNA: TGTGCCAGCAGTGAAGGGAGTGGGGGGAACACCGGGGAGCTGTTTTTT. Translated: CASSEGSGGNTGELFF.

This chain links TRBV7-8 with TRBJ1-5; D gene unclear. The germline V gene has CDR1 SGHVS and CDR2 FQNEAQ. Trimming pared 0 bases from V and 7 bases from J, leaving 13 bases between. This CDR3 region has 15 residues. The CDR3, as DNA: TGTGCCAGCAGCTTAGCGACTGTCAAATCCCAGCCCCAGCATTTT. Translated, it gives CASSLATVKSQPQHF.

The chain recombines TRBV4-1 with TRBJ1-4; TRBD1 agrees at 7 bases. The V and J ends lost 3 bases and 8 bases, in that order; junction bases with no gene match: 9. Looked up from germline, CDR1 is MGHRA and CDR2 is YSYEKL. This CDR3 has 15 amino acids. CDR3: CASSQTIQGIEKLFF. In DNA form, the CDR3 reads TGCGCCAGCAGCCAGACTATACAGGGGATCGAAAAACTGTTTTTT.

The rearrangement joins TRBV10-3 to TRBJ2-2; D may be TRBD1 (6 bases). V was shortened by 7 bases and J by 7 bases, with 13 bases between the two germline ends. The germline gives CDR1 ENHRY, CDR2 SYGVKD. The CDR3 length is 13 residues. The chain's CDR3 is CAIKGVLGGELFF. The CDR3 DNA is TGTGCCATCAAGGGGGTATTAGGCGGGGAGCTGTTTTTT.

The CDR3 coding sequence is TGTGCCAGCAGCTCGCTGCCGGGGGACAGCTATGGCTACACCTTC. Protein: CASSSLPGDSYGYTF. This chain uses TRBV7-2 with TRBJ1-2; 7 nucleotides line up with TRBD1. Looked up from germline, CDR1 is SGHTA and CDR2 is FQGNSA. This CDR3 contains 15 residues. The V gene end was trimmed by 4 bases and the J gene end by 4 bases; junction bases not matched to a gene: 9. Drawing the rest from reference TRBV7-2 and TRBJ1-2, the complete variable domain is GAGVSQSPSNKVTEKGKDVELRCDPISGHTALYWYRQSLGQGLEFLIYFQGNSAPDKSGLPSDRFSAERTGGSVSTLTIQRTQQEDSAVYLCASSSLPGDSYGYTFGSGTRLTVV.

This rearrangement joins TRBV2 to TRBJ2-5; 10 bases fit TRBD2. The ends lost 5 bases at V and 4 bases at J; junction bases unmatched: 4. Per germline, CDR1 SNHLY and CDR2 FYNNEI. The CDR3 runs to 14 residues. The CDR3, as DNA: TGTGCCAGCAGTACAAGGACTAGCGGAGAGACCCAGTACTTC. Translating gives CASSTRTSGETQYF.

The chain employs TRBV25-1 and TRBJ1-4; unclear D gene. The CDR3 contains 13 residues. Germline V gives CDR1 MGHDK, CDR2 SYGVNS. The ends were cut back, 3 bases at V and 7 bases at J, with 9 bases in the middle. CDR3 residues: CASSDTESEKLFF. DNA of the CDR3: TGTGCCAGCAGTGACACAGAGAGTGAAAAACTGTTTTTT. The full variable domain, in which reference TRBV25-1 and TRBJ1-4 provide the parts outside the CDR3, is EADIYQTPRYLVIGTGKKITLECSQTMGHDKMYWYQQDPGMELHLIHYSYGVNSTEKGDLSSESTVSRIRTEHFPLTLESARPSHTSQYLCASSDTESEKLFFGSGTQLSVL.

V gene TRBV7-9 combines with J gene TRBJ2-1; D gene ambiguous. Germline V gene data show CDR1 as SEHNR and CDR2 as FQNEAQ (reference sequence). The CDR3 totals 13 residues. V lost 1 base to trimming and J lost 6 bases, with 7 bases between them. CDR3 region: CASSLGRFNEQFF. Here the CDR3 DNA reads TGTGCCAGCAGCTTAGGAAGATTCAATGAGCAGTTCTTC. Combining the CDR3 with reference TRBV7-9 and TRBJ2-1 gives the whole variable domain DTGVSQNPRHKITKRGQNVTFRCDPISEHNRLYWYRQTLGQGPEFLTYFQNEAQLEKSRLLSDRFSAERPKGSFSTLEIQRTEQGDSAMYLCASSLGRFNEQFFGPGTRLTVL.